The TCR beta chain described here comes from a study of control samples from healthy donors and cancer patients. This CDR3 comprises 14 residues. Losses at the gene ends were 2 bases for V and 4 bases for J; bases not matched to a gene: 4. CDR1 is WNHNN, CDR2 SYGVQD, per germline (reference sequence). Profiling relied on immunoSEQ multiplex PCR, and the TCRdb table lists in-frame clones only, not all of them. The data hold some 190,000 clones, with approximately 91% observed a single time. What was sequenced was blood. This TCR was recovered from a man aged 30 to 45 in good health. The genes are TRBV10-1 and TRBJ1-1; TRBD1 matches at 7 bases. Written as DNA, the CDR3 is TGCGCCAGCAGTGAGGGCAGGGGGTCCACTGAAGCTTTCTTT. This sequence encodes CASSEGRGSTEAFF.